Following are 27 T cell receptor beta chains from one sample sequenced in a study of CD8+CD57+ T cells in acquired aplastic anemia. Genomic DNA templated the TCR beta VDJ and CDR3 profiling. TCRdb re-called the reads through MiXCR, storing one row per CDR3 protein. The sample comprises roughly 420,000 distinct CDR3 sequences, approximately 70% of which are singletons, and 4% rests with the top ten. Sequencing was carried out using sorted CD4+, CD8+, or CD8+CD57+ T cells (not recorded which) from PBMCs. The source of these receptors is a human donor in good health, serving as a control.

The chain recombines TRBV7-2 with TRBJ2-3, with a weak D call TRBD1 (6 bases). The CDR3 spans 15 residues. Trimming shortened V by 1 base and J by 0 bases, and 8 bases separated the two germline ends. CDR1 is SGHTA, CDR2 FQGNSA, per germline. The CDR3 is CASSLDRASTDTQYF. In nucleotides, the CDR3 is TGTGCCAGCAGCTTAGACAGGGCTAGCACAGATACGCAGTATTTT.

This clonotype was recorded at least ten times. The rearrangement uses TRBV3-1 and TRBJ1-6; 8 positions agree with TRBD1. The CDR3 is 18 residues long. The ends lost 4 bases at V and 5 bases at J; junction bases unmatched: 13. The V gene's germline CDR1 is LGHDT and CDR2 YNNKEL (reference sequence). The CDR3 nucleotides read TGTGCCAGCAGCCCAGCGCAGGGGGCCGGGTGGAATAATTCACCCCTCCACTTT. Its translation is CASSPAQGAGWNNSPLHF.

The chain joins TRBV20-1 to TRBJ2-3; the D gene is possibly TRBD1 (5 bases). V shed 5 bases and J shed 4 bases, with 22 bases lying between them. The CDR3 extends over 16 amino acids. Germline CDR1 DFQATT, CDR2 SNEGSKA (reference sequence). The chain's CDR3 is CSAEETGQALADTQYF. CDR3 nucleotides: TGCAGTGCTGAGGAGACTGGACAAGCCTTGGCAGATACGCAGTATTTT.

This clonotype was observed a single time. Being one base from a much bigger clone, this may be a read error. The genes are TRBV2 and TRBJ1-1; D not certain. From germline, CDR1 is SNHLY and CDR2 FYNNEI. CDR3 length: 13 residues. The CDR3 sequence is CASSYSGRTEVFF. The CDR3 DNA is TGTGCCAGCAGTTACTCAGGCAGGACTGAAGTTTTCTTT.

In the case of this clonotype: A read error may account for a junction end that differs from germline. The CDR3 coding sequence is TGTGCCAGCAGCTTAGCAGGGGAAACCCAGGACTTC. Amino acid sequence: CASSLAGETQDF. The chain has TRBV7-2 and TRBJ2-5, with TRBD1 as a possible D gene (5 bases). The CDR3 length is 12 residues. Germline V lookup: CDR1 SGHTA, CDR2 FQGNSA.

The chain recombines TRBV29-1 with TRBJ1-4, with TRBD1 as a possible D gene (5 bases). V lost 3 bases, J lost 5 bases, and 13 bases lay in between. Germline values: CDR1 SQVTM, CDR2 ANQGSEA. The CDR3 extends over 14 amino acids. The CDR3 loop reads CSVETGTQNEKLFF. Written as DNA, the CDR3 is TGCAGCGTTGAGACCGGGACGCAGAATGAAAAACTGTTTTTT.

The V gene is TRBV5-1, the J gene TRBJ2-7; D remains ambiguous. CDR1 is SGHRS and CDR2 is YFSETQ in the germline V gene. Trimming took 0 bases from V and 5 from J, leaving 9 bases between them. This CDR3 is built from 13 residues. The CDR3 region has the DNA TGCGCCAGCAGCTTGGCAGACGGCAACGAGCAGTACTTC. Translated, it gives CASSLADGNEQYF.

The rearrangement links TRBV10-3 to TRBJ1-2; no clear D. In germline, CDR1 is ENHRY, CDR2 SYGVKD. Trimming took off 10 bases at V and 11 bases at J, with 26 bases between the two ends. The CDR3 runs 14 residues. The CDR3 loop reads CATNEPAREPTYTF. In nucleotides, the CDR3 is TGTGCCACCAATGAACCAGCGAGGGAGCCCACATACACCTTC.

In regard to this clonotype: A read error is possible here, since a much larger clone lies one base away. The CDR3 sequence: CAWSLSHETQYF. CDR3 nucleotide sequence: TGTGCCTGGAGCCTGTCCCATGAGACCCAGTACTTC. The genes are TRBV30 and TRBJ2-5; D is unresolved. This CDR3 has 12 residues. V shed 3 bases and J shed 5 bases, with 10 bases lying between them. Germline V lookup: CDR1 GTSNPN, CDR2 SVGIG (reference sequence).

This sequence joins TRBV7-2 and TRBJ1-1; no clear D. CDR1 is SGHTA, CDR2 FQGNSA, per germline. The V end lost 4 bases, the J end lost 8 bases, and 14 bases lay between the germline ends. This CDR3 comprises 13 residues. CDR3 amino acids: CASSSGGQSEAFF. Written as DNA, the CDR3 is TGTGCCAGCAGCTCTGGTGGGCAGTCGGAAGCTTTCTTT. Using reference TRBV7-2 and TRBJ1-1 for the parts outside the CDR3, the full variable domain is GAGVSQSPSNKVTEKGKDVELRCDPISGHTALYWYRQSLGQGLEFLIYFQGNSAPDKSGLPSDRFSAERTGGSVSTLTIQRTQQEDSAVYLCASSSGGQSEAFFGQGTRLTVV.

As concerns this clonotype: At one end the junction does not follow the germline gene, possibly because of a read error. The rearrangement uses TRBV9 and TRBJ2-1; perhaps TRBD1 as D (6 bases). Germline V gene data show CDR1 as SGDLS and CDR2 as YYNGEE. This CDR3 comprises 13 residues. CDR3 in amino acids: CASSAGSNRAQQF. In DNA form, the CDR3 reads TGTGCCAGCAGCGCCGGCTCTAACAGGGCCCAGCAGTTC.

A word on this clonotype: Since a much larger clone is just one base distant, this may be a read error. In DNA, the CDR3 is TGTGCCAGCAGCCCCTCCAGGGGGCCCTCGGATGAGCAGTACTTC. It encodes CASSPSRGPSDEQYF. V usage is TRBV7-2 and J usage is TRBJ2-5, with TRBD1 matching 8 bases. Trimming cost V 5 bases and J 11 bases; bases outside gene matches: 16. The germline gives CDR1 SGHTA, CDR2 FQGNSA. The CDR3 is 15 residues long.

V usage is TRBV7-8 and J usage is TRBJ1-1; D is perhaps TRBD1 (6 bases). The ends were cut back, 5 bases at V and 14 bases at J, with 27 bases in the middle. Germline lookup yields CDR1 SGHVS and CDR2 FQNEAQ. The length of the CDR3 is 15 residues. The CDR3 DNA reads TGTGCCAGCAGCATTCGGACAGAGTGGGATTCACCCCTCTTCTTT. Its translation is CASSIRTEWDSPLFF.

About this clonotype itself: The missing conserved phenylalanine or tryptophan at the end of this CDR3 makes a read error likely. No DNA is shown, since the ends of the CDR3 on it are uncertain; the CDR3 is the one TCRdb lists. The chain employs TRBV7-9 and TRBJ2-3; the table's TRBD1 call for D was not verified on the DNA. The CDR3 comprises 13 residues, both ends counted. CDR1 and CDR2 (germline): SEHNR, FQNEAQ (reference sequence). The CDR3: CASSGNGGLQQTQ.

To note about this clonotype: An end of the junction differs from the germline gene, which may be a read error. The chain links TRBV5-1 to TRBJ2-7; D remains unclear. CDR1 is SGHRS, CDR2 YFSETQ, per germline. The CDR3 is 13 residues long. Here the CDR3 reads CATRSIQTTEQYF. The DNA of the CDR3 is TGTGCCACCAGATCTATCCAAACCACTGAGCAGTACTTC.

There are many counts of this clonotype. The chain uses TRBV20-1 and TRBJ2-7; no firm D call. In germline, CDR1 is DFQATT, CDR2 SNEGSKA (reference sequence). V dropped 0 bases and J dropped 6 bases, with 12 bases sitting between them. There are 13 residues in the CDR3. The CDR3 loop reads CSAREARNGEQYF. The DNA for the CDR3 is TGCAGTGCTAGAGAAGCCAGGAATGGCGAGCAGTACTTC.

In DNA form, the CDR3 reads TGTGCCAGCAGCGCGATAAGTGGGGAAAACATTCAGTACTTC. Its protein is CASSAISGENIQYF. V gene TRBV11-1 combines with J gene TRBJ2-4, with D uncertain. This CDR3 region has 14 residues. CDR1 SGHAT and CDR2 FQDESV come from the germline V gene (reference sequence). The V end was cut by 5 bases, the J end by 5 bases, with 13 bases between.

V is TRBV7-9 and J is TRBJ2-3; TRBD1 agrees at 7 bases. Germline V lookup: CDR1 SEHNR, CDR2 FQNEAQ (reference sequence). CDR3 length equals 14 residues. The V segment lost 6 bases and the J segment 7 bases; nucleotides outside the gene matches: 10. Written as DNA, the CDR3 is TGTGCCAGCAGTTTTAGACAGGGTGGGAATACGCAGTATTTT. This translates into CASSFRQGGNTQYF. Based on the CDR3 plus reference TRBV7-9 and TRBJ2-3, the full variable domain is DTGVSQNPRHKITKRGQNVTFRCDPISEHNRLYWYRQTLGQGPEFLTYFQNEAQLEKSRLLSDRFSAERPKGSFSTLEIQRTEQGDSAMYLCASSFRQGGNTQYFGPGTRLTVL.

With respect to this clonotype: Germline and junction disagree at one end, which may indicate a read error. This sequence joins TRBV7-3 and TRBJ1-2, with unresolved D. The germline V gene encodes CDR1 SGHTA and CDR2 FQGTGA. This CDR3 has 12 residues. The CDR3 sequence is CASSARIYGYTF. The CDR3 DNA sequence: TGTGCCAGCAGCGCCAGGATCTATGGGTACACCTTC.

CDR3 protein: CSAPAGAGNTIYF. CDR3 nucleotides: TGCAGTGCCCCCGCTGGGGCTGGAAACACCATATATTTT. The chain uses TRBV20-1 and TRBJ1-3, with D hard to call. The CDR3 sequence is 13 residues long. V was cut by 6 bases and J by 2 bases, with 11 bases left in between. Looked up from germline, CDR1 is DFQATT and CDR2 is SNEGSKA (reference sequence).

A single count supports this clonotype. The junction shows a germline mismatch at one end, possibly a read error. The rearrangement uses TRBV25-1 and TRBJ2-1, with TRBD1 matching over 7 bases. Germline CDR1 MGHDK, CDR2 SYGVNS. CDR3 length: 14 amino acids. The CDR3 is CASSPDRDKGEHFF. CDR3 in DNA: TGTGCCAGCAGTCCCGACAGGGACAAGGGTGAGCACTTCTTC. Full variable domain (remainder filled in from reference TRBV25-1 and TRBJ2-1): EADIYQTPRYLVIGTGKKITLECSQTMGHDKMYWYQQDPGMELHLIHYSYGVNSTEKGDLSSESTVSRIRTEHFPLTLESARPSHTSQYLCASSPDRDKGEHFFGPGTRLTVL.

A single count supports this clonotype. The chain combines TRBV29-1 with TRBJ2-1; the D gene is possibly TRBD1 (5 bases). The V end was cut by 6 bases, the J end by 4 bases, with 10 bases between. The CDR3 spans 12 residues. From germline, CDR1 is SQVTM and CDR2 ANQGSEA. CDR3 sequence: CSVARAYNEQFF. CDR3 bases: TGCAGCGTGGCCAGGGCGTACAATGAGCAGTTCTTC.

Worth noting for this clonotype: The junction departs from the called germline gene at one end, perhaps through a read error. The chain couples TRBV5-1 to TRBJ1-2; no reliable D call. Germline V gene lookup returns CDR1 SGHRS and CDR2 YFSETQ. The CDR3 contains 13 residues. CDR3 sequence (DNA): TGTGCCAGCAGCTTACCGCAAAGCGATGGCTACACCTTC. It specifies CASSLPQSDGYTF.

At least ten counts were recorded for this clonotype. The CDR3 nucleotides are TGCAGTGCTAGTTACAGGGGTGAGCAGTTCTTC. Its protein is CSASYRGEQFF. V is TRBV20-1 and J is TRBJ2-1, with 7 bases lining up with TRBD1. The V gene's germline CDR1 is DFQATT and CDR2 SNEGSKA (reference sequence). The ends lost 3 bases at V and 9 bases at J; junction bases unmatched: 2. The CDR3 length is 11 residues.

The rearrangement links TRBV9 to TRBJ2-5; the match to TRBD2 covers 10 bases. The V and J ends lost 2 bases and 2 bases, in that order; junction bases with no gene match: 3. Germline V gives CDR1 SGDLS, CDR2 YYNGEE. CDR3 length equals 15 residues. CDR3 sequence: CASSVLAGVQETQYF. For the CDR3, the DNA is TGTGCCAGCAGCGTCCTAGCGGGGGTTCAAGAGACCCAGTACTTC.

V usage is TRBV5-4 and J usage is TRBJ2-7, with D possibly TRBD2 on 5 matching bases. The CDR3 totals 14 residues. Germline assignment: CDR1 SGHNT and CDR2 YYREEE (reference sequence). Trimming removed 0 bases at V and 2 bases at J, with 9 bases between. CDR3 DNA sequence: TGTGCCAGCAGCTTGGAGAGGGATCCCTACGAGCAGTACTTC. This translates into CASSLERDPYEQYF.

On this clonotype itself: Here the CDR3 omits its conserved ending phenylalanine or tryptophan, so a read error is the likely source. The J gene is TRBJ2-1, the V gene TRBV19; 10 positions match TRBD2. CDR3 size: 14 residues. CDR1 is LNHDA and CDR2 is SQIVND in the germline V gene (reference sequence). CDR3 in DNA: TGTGCCAGTGGAGGACTAGCGGAATACAATGGGCAGTTCCTC. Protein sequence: CASGGLAEYNGQFL.